The next 11 T cell receptor beta chains were all read from a single sample in a study of molecular identifiers for immune sequencing clone quantification. From the PCR reads, TCRdb called clonotypes with MiXCR, one entry per CDR3 protein. This sample carries a few hundred thousand distinct CDR3 sequences, around 25% of them seen once, and the ten largest clones take 0.7% to 0.9%. Sequenced material: naive CD8+ T cells from blood, with Jurkat cell RNA spiked in. The subset: FACS-sorted CD8+CD4-CCR7+CD45RA+ naive T cells. Receptors originate from a human donor in good health. Some libraries in this study had Jurkat cell RNA spiked in.

This clonotype appeared many times. The V and J genes are TRBV13 and TRBJ2-5; D uncertain. V lost 3 bases, J lost 5 bases, and 4 bases lay in between. The CDR3 covers 11 residues. Germline V gene data show CDR1 as PRHDT and CDR2 as FYEKMQ (reference sequence). CDR3 DNA: TGTGCCAGCAGCTTGAGTGAGACCCAGTACTTC. Its translation is CASSLSETQYF.

This clonotype was recorded at least ten times. This chain uses TRBV7-9 with TRBJ2-1; TRBD1 agrees at 7 bases. The length of the CDR3 is 14 residues. V dropped 1 base and J dropped 5; count of bases not matched to a gene: 2. Germline-derived CDR1 and CDR2 are SEHNR and FQNEAQ (reference sequence). For the CDR3, the DNA is TGTGCCAGCAGCTTAGTGGGACAGAACAATGAGCAGTTCTTC. This translates into CASSLVGQNNEQFF.

A word on this clonotype: The junction shows a germline mismatch at one end, possibly a read error. The chain uses TRBV29-1 and TRBJ1-1, with D perhaps TRBD1 (6 bases). The CDR3 loop spans 11 amino acids. Germline assignment: CDR1 SQVTM and CDR2 ANQGSEA. The CDR3 region is CSALQGPEALF. DNA of the CDR3: TGCAGCGCGCTACAGGGCCCTGAAGCTCTCTTT.

This clonotype was recorded at least ten times. V gene TRBV4-1 combines with J gene TRBJ2-7; TRBD2 agrees at 7 bases. Germline V gives CDR1 MGHRA, CDR2 YSYEKL. V shed 1 base, J shed 3 bases, and the junction held 0 bases outside the gene matches. The CDR3 has 13 residues. The CDR3, as DNA: TGCGCCAGCAGCCAAGGCGGGGGCTACGAGCAGTACTTC. It translates to CASSQGGGYEQYF.

The chain combines TRBV6-2 or TRBV6-3 with TRBJ2-4; a possible D gene is TRBD2 (5 bases). Trimming stripped 1 base from V and 4 bases from J, with 14 bases between. Per germline, CDR1 MNHEY and CDR2 SVGEGT. The CDR3 has 16 amino acids. The CDR3 spells CASSYWTGKTKNIQYF. CDR3 bases: TGTGCCAGCAGTTACTGGACTGGAAAAACGAAAAACATTCAGTACTTC.

This clonotype was seen a few times. The chain recombines TRBV19 with TRBJ2-2, with 7 bases matching TRBD1. The CDR3 runs 15 residues. Germline CDR1 is LNHDA and CDR2 is SQIVND (reference sequence). After removal of 5 bases from V and 2 bases from J, the junction contained 5 bases not matched to a gene. CDR3 nucleotides: TGTGCCAGTAGTGCCCGGGACAGCAACACCGGGGAGCTGTTTTTT. This codes for CASSARDSNTGELFF.

This rearrangement joins TRBV20-1 to TRBJ2-3; tentative D call: TRBD1 (6 bases). This CDR3 is built from 18 residues. Germline assignment: CDR1 DFQATT and CDR2 SNEGSKA (reference sequence). The V gene lost 2 bases and the J gene lost 0 bases, with 21 bases spanning the gap. In nucleotides, the CDR3 is TGCAGTGCTAGACGTCCCGGGACATCACAAGTTAGCACAGATACGCAGTATTTT. This translates into CSARRPGTSQVSTDTQYF.

This clonotype was seen more than once but under ten times. The chain has TRBV13 and TRBJ1-1, with TRBD1 matching 8 bases. V shed 5 bases, J shed 0 bases, and the junction held 2 bases outside the gene matches. CDR1 is PRHDT and CDR2 is FYEKMQ in the germline V gene (reference sequence). The length of the CDR3 is 14 residues. DNA for the CDR3: TGTGCCAGCAGCCCCAGGGGGCTGAACACTGAAGCTTTCTTT. Its translation: CASSPRGLNTEAFF.

This clonotype was observed once. A much larger clone is a single base away; this may be a read error. The CDR3: CASSERKAYTDTQYF. CDR3 in DNA: TGTGCCAGCAGTGAACGCAAAGCATACACAGATACGCAGTATTTT. This sequence joins TRBV28 and TRBJ2-3, with no clear D. CDR3 length: 15 residues. Per germline, CDR1 MDHEN and CDR2 SYDVKM. Trimming took off 5 bases at V and 2 bases at J, with 14 bases between the two ends.

For this clonotype: A much larger clone differs by one base, so this may be a read error. Since the CDR3 does not end with the conserved phenylalanine or tryptophan, this likely comes from a read error. The rearrangement links TRBV12-3 or TRBV12-4 to TRBJ2-3; D is ambiguous. CDR3 length: 13 residues. With 6 bases removed from V and 4 bases from J, the gap between germline ends came to 11 bases. CDR3 protein: CASRPPWADTQYL. The CDR3 region has the DNA TGTGCCAGCAGGCCCCCTTGGGCAGATACGCAGTATCTT.

This clonotype was seen a few times. The CDR3: CASSYSGLAENEQYF. The CDR3 DNA reads TGTGCCAGCAGCTACTCGGGGCTAGCGGAGAATGAGCAGTACTTC. The chain uses TRBV11-3 and TRBJ2-7; 7 nucleotides align to TRBD2. This CDR3 region has 15 residues. V was pared by 4 bases and J by 7 bases, with 13 bases of the junction left unmatched. Germline lookup yields CDR1 SGHNT and CDR2 YENEEA.